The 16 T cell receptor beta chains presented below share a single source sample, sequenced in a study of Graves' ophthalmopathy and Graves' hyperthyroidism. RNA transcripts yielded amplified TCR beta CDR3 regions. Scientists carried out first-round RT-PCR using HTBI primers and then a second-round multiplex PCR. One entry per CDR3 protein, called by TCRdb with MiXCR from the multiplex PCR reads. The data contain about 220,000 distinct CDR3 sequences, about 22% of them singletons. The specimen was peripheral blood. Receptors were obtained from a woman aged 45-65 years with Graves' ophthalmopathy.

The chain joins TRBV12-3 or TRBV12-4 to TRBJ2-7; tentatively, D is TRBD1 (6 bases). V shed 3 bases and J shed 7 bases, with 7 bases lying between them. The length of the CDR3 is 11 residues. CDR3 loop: CASSFQGEQYF. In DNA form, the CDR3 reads TGTGCCAGCAGTTTCCAGGGGGAGCAGTACTTC.

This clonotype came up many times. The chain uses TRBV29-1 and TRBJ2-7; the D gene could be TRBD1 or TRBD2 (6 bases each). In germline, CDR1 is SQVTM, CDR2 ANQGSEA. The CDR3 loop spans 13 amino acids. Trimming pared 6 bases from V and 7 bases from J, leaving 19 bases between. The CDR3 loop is CSVHGTGAGEQYF. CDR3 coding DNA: TGCAGCGTACACGGGACGGGGGCTGGGGAGCAGTACTTC.

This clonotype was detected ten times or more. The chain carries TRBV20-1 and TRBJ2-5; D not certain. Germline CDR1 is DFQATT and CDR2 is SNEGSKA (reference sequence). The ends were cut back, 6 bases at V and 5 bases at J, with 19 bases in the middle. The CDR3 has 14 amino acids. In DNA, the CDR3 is TGCAGTGCAAGTCGCCGTCAGAGACTGGAGACCCAGTACTTC. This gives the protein CSASRRQRLETQYF.

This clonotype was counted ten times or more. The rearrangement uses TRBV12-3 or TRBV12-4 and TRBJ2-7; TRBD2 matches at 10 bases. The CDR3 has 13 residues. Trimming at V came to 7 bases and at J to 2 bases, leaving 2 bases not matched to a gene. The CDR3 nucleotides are TGTGCCAGCAAAACTAGCGGGACCTACGAGCAGTACTTC. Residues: CASKTSGTYEQYF.

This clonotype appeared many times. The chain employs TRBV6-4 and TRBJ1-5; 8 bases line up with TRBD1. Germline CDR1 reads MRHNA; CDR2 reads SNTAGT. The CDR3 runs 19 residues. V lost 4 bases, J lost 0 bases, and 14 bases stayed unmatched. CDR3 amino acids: CASSARPGQVVYSNQPQHF. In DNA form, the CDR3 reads TGTGCCAGCAGTGCCCGTCCGGGACAGGTTGTCTATAGCAATCAGCCCCAGCATTTT.

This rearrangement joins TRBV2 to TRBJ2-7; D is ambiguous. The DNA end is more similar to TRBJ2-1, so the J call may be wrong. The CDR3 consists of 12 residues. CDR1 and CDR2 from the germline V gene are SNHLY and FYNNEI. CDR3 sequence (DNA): TGTGCCAGCACTCTGGCCGGGCACGAGCAGTTCTTC. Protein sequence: CASTLAGHEQFF.

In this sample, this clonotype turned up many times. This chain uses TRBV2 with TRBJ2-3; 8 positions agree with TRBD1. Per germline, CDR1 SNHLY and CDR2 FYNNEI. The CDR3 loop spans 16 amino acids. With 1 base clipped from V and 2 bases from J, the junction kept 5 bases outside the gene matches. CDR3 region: CASSEGRDRLTDTQYF. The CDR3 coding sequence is TGTGCCAGCAGTGAAGGCCGGGACAGGCTCACAGATACGCAGTATTTT.

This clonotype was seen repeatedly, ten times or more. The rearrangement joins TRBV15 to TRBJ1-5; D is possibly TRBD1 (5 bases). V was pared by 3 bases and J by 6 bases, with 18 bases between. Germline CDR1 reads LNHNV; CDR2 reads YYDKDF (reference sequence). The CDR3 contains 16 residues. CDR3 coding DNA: TGTGCCACCAGCAGGGCAACCACAGGTCTGGGTCAGCCCCAGCATTTT. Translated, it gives CATSRATTGLGQPQHF.

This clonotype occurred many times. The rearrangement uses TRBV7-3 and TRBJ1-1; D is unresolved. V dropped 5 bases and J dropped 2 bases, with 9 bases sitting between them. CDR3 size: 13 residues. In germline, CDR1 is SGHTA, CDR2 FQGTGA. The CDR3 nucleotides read TGTGCCAGCAGCGCAACGACTAACACTGAAGCTTTCTTT. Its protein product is CASSATTNTEAFF.

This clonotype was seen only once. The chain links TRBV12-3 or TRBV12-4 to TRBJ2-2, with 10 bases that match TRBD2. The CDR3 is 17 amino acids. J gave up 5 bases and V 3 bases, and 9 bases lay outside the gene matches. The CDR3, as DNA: TGTGCCAGCAGTTTTAGGAGCGGGAGGGCCGTTACCGGGGAGCTGTTTTTT. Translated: CASSFRSGRAVTGELFF.

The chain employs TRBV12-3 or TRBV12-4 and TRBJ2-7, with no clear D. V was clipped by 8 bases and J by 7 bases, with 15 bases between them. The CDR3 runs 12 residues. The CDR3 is CASGSQRREQYF. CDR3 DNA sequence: TGTGCCAGCGGGTCTCAGCGTCGGGAGCAGTACTTC.

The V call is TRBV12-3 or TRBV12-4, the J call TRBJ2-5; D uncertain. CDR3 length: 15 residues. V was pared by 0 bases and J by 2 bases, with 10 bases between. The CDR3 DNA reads TGTGCCAGCAGTTTAGCTAGCAACAGTCAAGAGACCCAGTACTTC. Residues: CASSLASNSQETQYF.

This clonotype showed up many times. The CDR3 DNA is TGTGCCAGCAGCGCTCGGAGGGCCCAAGAGACCCAGTACTTC. It encodes CASSARRAQETQYF. The chain links TRBV3-1 to TRBJ2-5; perhaps TRBD2 as D (6 bases). The CDR3 is 14 amino acids. The V gene's germline CDR1 is LGHDT and CDR2 YNNKEL (reference sequence). V lost 5 bases and J lost 1, with 11 bases in between.

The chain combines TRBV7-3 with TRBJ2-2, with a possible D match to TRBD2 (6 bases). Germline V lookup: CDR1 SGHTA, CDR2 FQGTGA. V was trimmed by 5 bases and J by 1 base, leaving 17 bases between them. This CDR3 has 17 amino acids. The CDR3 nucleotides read TGTGCCAGCAGCCGAGATACCGGGACTCTGAACACCGGGGAGCTGTTTTTT. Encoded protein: CASSRDTGTLNTGELFF.

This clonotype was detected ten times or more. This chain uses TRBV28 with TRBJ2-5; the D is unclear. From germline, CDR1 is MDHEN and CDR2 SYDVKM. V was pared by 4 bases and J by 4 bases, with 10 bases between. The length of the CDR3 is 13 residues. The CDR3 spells CASSSTQSETQYF. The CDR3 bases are TGTGCCAGCAGTTCGACACAATCAGAGACCCAGTACTTC.

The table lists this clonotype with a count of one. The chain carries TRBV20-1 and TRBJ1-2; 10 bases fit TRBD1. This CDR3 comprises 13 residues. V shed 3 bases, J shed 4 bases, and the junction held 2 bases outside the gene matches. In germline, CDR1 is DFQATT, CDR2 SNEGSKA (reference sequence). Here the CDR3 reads CSARWDRGYGYTF. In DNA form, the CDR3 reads TGCAGTGCTAGGTGGGACAGGGGCTATGGCTACACCTTC.